These 26 T cell receptor beta chains originate from one sample sequenced in a study of blood T cells in healthy people across ages. A J-beta primer mix and a sample-barcoded 5' primer were used in a second PCR of about 7 to 12 cycles. MiXCR was run by TCRdb on the 5' RACE reads, yielding one entry per CDR3 protein. Among about 580,000 distinct CDR3 sequences listed, 45% to 55% were seen once. The source material was blood. These receptors all come from a man aged 80 or over in good health.

The chain links TRBV10-1 to TRBJ1-2; weak D call: TRBD1 (5 bases). CDR1 and CDR2 from the germline V gene are WNHNN and SYGVQD (reference sequence). The CDR3 loop spans 15 amino acids. V was shortened by 2 bases and J by 2 bases, with 12 bases between the two germline ends. The CDR3: CASSETRDLNYGYTF. The CDR3 DNA is TGCGCCAGCAGTGAGACCCGGGACCTCAACTATGGCTACACCTTC.

The sample holds a few counts of this clonotype. DNA for the CDR3: TGCGCCAGCAGCTGGGGTCCCGGGACAGGGAGCTCCTACGAGCAGTACTTC. As protein: CASSWGPGTGSSYEQYF. V gene TRBV5-1 combines with J gene TRBJ2-7; 9 bases are a match to TRBD1. Germline V gene lookup returns CDR1 SGHRS and CDR2 YFSETQ. The CDR3 runs 17 residues. The junction had 10 bases not matched to a gene; V was cut back by 3 bases and J by 0 bases.

The V gene is TRBV6-5, the J gene TRBJ2-5; 7 nucleotides align to TRBD2. The DNA end lines up better with TRBJ2-7; the J call may be wrong. Germline V gene lookup returns CDR1 MNHEY and CDR2 SVGAGI. The CDR3 sequence is 18 residues long. The CDR3 protein is CASSYTSRIAGDPYEQYF. The CDR3, as DNA: TGTGCCAGCAGTTACACGTCCAGGATAGCGGGCGACCCCTACGAGCAGTACTTC.

This chain links TRBV7-3 with TRBJ2-5; 8 nucleotides align to TRBD2. The last part of the DNA fits TRBJ2-7 better; the J call may be wrong. CDR3 size: 13 residues. Germline CDR1 reads SGHTA; CDR2 reads FQGTGA. In DNA form, the CDR3 reads TGTGCCAGCAGCTTAGGGACTAGTGACGAGCAGTACTTC. This codes for CASSLGTSDEQYF.

This clonotype was seen a handful of times. The V gene is TRBV7-2, the J gene TRBJ2-3; the D is unclear. The CDR3 consists of 14 residues. V was pared by 3 bases and J by 4 bases, with 11 bases between. The germline gives CDR1 SGHTA, CDR2 FQGNSA. In DNA, the CDR3 is TGTGCCAGCAGCTTGCGCAGGCTGGCAGATACGCAGTATTTT. This translates into CASSLRRLADTQYF. The complete variable domain, with remaining parts taken from reference TRBV7-2 and TRBJ2-3, reads GAGVSQSPSNKVTEKGKDVELRCDPISGHTALYWYRQSLGQGLEFLIYFQGNSAPDKSGLPSDRFSAERTGGSVSTLTIQRTQQEDSAVYLCASSLRRLADTQYFGPGTRLTVL.

This clonotype was counted a few times. The chain joins TRBV7-8 to TRBJ1-1; D is unresolved. The CDR3 consists of 15 residues. V dropped 1 base and J dropped 4 bases, with 13 bases sitting between them. The germline V gene encodes CDR1 SGHVS and CDR2 FQNEAQ. CDR3 coding DNA: TGTGCCAGCAGCTTAGAATTGACCGCTGGCACTGAAGCTTTCTTT. Encoded protein: CASSLELTAGTEAFF. The full variable domain, rest sourced from reference TRBV7-8 and TRBJ1-1, is GAGVSQSPRYKVAKRGQDVALRCDPISGHVSLFWYQQALGQGPEFLTYFQNEAQLDKSGLPSDRFFAERPEGSVSTLKIQRTQQEDSAVYLCASSLELTAGTEAFFGQGTRLTVV.

This clonotype was seen only a few times. This chain links TRBV7-2 with TRBJ1-1; no clear D gene. V lost 7 bases and J 6 bases, leaving 15 bases between the germline ends. Germline V CDR1 and CDR2: SGHTA, FQGNSA. The CDR3 length is 13 residues. CDR3 sequence reads: CASTAQWASEAFF. The CDR3 DNA sequence: TGTGCCAGCACCGCGCAGTGGGCGTCTGAAGCTTTCTTT.

V is TRBV20-1 and J is TRBJ2-5; D possibly corresponds to TRBD2 (7 bases). Between the trimmed V and J ends, which lost 3 bases and 9 bases, there was a span of 11 bases. Germline lookup yields CDR1 DFQATT and CDR2 SNEGSKA (reference sequence). This CDR3 is 11 amino acids long. The CDR3 bases are TGCAGTGCTAGTTGGGAGGGGGCCCAGTACTTC. Residues: CSASWEGAQYF.

The CDR3 region is CSVGRLAGIYNEQFF. CDR3 nucleotide sequence: TGCAGTGTCGGGCGTTTAGCGGGTATTTACAATGAGCAGTTCTTC. The J gene is TRBJ2-1, the V gene TRBV20-1, with TRBD2 matching over 7 bases. V lost 7 bases, J lost 4 bases, and 13 bases stayed unmatched. CDR1 and CDR2 from the germline V gene are DFQATT and SNEGSKA (reference sequence). The CDR3 contains 15 residues.

Here the CDR3 reads CASRQGRSYNEQYF. Here the CDR3 DNA reads TGTGCCAGCAGGCAGGGGAGGTCCTACAATGAGCAGTACTTC. V is TRBV27 and J is TRBJ2-7; D may correspond to TRBD1 or TRBD2 (6 bases each). This CDR3 is built from 14 residues. The germline gives CDR1 MNHEY, CDR2 SMNVEV (reference sequence). V lost 6 bases, J lost 7 bases, and 19 bases lay in between.

Only a few counts were recorded for this clonotype. V usage is TRBV29-1 and J usage is TRBJ2-3; 9 positions agree with TRBD2. The CDR3 spans 15 residues. The V gene's germline CDR1 is SQVTM and CDR2 ANQGSEA. V gave up 6 bases and J gave up 2 bases; unmatched junction bases: 9. CDR3 sequence: CSVAVLAGPTDTQYF. The CDR3 DNA reads TGCAGCGTGGCCGTTCTAGCGGGGCCCACAGATACGCAGTATTTT.

The chain carries TRBV28 and TRBJ2-5; D is possibly TRBD2 (6 bases). The CDR3 contains 15 residues. The V gene's germline CDR1 is MDHEN and CDR2 SYDVKM. Trimming took off 3 bases at V and 11 bases at J, with 22 bases between the two ends. CDR3 in amino acids: CASSLEGGQFGKQYF. For the CDR3, the DNA is TGTGCCAGCAGTTTGGAGGGAGGCCAGTTCGGGAAGCAGTACTTC.

The V and J genes are TRBV20-1 and TRBJ2-5; D is unclear. The CDR3 length is 12 residues. CDR1 DFQATT and CDR2 SNEGSKA come from the germline V gene (reference sequence). Trimming took 1 base from V and 5 from J, leaving 8 bases between them. The CDR3 region is CSARATGETQYF. The CDR3 DNA follows: TGCAGTGCTAGAGCTACCGGGGAGACCCAGTACTTC.

This clonotype was seen a few times. The chain has TRBV6-6 and TRBJ1-5; 10 bases agree with TRBD1. The CDR3 runs to 16 residues. V trimming: 0 bases; J trimming: 7 bases; junction bases outside the gene matches: 6. Looked up from germline, CDR1 is MNHNY and CDR2 is SVGAGI (reference sequence). The CDR3 here is CASSYSRTGGGQPQHF. The CDR3 region has the DNA TGTGCCAGCAGTTACTCGCGGACAGGGGGAGGGCAGCCCCAGCATTTT.

The V call is TRBV29-1, the J call TRBJ2-5; possibly TRBD2 for D (5 bases). CDR3 size: 14 residues. From germline, CDR1 is SQVTM and CDR2 ANQGSEA. V lost 3 bases, J lost 7 bases, and 18 bases lay in between. The CDR3 DNA reads as TGCAGCGTTGAGTCCGCCCCCGGGATGGGGACCCAGTACTTC. Amino acid sequence: CSVESAPGMGTQYF.

The CDR3 DNA is TGTGCCAGCAGTGAAGAGGGTAGCTCCTACAATGAGCAGTTCTTC. Protein: CASSEEGSSYNEQFF. The chain combines TRBV2 with TRBJ2-1; no reliable D call. Per germline, CDR1 SNHLY and CDR2 FYNNEI. The CDR3 covers 15 residues. The V end was cut by 1 base, the J end by 0 bases, with 7 bases between. Together with reference TRBV2 and TRBJ2-1, the CDR3 gives the full variable domain: EPEVTQTPSHQVTQMGQEVILRCVPISNHLYFYWYRQILGQKVEFLVSFYNNEISEKSEIFDDQFSVERPDGSNFTLKIRSTKLEDSAMYFCASSEEGSSYNEQFFGPGTRLTVL.

This clonotype was found a few times. The chain combines TRBV29-1 with TRBJ2-7; D call uncertain. V lost 6 bases and J lost 4, with 13 bases in between. The germline V gene has CDR1 SQVTM and CDR2 ANQGSEA. The CDR3 runs to 12 residues. CDR3 in amino acids: CSVEAPGYEQYF. The CDR3 bases are TGCAGCGTCGAGGCCCCGGGTTACGAGCAGTACTTC.

This clonotype was counted only a few times. The chain couples TRBV6-2 or TRBV6-3 to TRBJ2-1; weak D call: TRBD2 (5 bases). Per germline, CDR1 MNHEY and CDR2 SVGEGT. The V end lost 0 bases, the J end lost 9 bases, and 6 bases lay between the germline ends. This CDR3 is built from 12 residues. CDR3 sequence reads: CASSYSGVEQFF. In DNA, the CDR3 is TGTGCCAGCAGTTACTCGGGAGTTGAGCAGTTCTTC.

V usage is TRBV6-5 and J usage is TRBJ2-2, with TRBD1 matching over 9 bases. This CDR3 is built from 17 residues. The germline CDR1 and CDR2 sequences are MNHEY and SVGAGI. With 1 base clipped from V and 4 bases from J, the junction kept 7 bases outside the gene matches. In DNA form, the CDR3 reads TGTGCCAGCAGTTACTGGGGGGGACAGGGTGTCACCGGGGAGCTGTTTTTT. The encoded protein is CASSYWGGQGVTGELFF.

V is TRBV4-2 and J is TRBJ2-1; 11 bases are a match to TRBD2. This CDR3 contains 16 residues. Germline V gives CDR1 LGHNA, CDR2 YNFKEQ. V shed 2 bases, J shed 8 bases, and the junction held 8 bases outside the gene matches. The CDR3 coding sequence is TGTGCCAGCAGCCAAAGGACTAGCGGGCCTGGGGATGAGCAGTTCTTC. This translates into CASSQRTSGPGDEQFF.

This clonotype has only a few counts. The V and J genes are TRBV12-3 or TRBV12-4 and TRBJ1-5; unclear D gene. V was pared by 4 bases and J by 1 base, with 11 bases between. The CDR3 is 15 amino acids. CDR3 region: CASSSAGGSNQPQHF. CDR3 coding DNA: TGTGCCAGCAGTTCGGCAGGTGGCAGCAATCAGCCCCAGCATTTT.

In its sample, this clonotype was seen many times. The rearrangement joins TRBV20-1 to TRBJ2-1, with D possibly being TRBD2 (6 bases). V was clipped by 3 bases and J by 3 bases, with 18 bases between them. The CDR3 runs 16 residues. CDR1 and CDR2 (germline): DFQATT, SNEGSKA (reference sequence). This CDR3 reads CSASGRVGGLYNEQFF. CDR3 nucleotides: TGCAGTGCTAGTGGAAGGGTGGGAGGACTCTACAATGAGCAGTTCTTC.

The chain uses TRBV7-9 and TRBJ1-6, with no clear D. CDR3 length: 13 residues. V gave up 5 bases and J gave up 7 bases, with 9 bases separating them. Germline V gene data show CDR1 as SEHNR and CDR2 as FQNEAQ (reference sequence). The CDR3 DNA reads as TGTGCCAGCAGCCCGGGTCTCAATTCACCCCTCCACTTT. Translation: CASSPGLNSPLHF.

This clonotype has more than one count but fewer than ten. This chain uses TRBV6-1 with TRBJ2-1, with D tentatively TRBD2 (5 bases). Germline lookup yields CDR1 MNHNS and CDR2 SASEGT. V was cut by 2 bases and J by 14 bases, with 10 bases left in between. CDR3 length equals 11 residues. The CDR3 is CASSESPGKFF. CDR3 DNA sequence: TGTGCCAGCAGTGAATCCCCGGGGAAGTTCTTC.

This clonotype turned up a few times. This chain uses TRBV6-2 or TRBV6-3 with TRBJ2-6, with D perhaps matching TRBD1 (6 bases). V dropped 0 bases and J dropped 0 bases, with 15 bases sitting between them. The germline V gene encodes CDR1 MNHEY and CDR2 SVGEGT. The CDR3 is 19 residues long. The CDR3 here is CASSYSFRDTLSGANVLTF. The DNA for the CDR3 is TGTGCCAGCAGTTACTCATTCCGGGACACCCTCTCTGGGGCCAACGTCCTGACTTTC.

This chain connects TRBV5-1 to TRBJ2-1; TRBD2 agrees at 10 bases. CDR1 and CDR2 (germline): SGHRS, YFSETQ. The CDR3 totals 15 residues. Trimming took 3 bases from V and 6 from J; bases not matched to a gene: 6. The CDR3 here is CASSWASGGGNEQFF. In nucleotides, the CDR3 is TGCGCCAGCAGCTGGGCTAGCGGGGGTGGCAATGAGCAGTTCTTC.